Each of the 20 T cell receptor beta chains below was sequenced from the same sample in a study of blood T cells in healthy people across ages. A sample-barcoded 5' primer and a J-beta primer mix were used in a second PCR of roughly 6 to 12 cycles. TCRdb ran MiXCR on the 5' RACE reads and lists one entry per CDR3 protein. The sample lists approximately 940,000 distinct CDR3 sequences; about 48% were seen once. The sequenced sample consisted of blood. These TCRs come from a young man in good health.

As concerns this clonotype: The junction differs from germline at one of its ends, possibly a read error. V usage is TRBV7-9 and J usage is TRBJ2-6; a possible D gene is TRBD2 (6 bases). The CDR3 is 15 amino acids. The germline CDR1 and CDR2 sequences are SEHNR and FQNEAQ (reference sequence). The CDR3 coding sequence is TGTGCCGGCAGCTTTGGAGGGACTGGGGCCAACGTCCTGACTTTC. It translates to CAGSFGGTGANVLTF.

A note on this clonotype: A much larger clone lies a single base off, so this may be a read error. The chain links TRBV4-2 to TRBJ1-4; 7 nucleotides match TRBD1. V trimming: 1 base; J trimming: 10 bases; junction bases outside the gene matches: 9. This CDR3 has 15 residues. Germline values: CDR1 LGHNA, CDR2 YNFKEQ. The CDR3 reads CASSQAPEQGRKLFF. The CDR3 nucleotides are TGTGCCAGCAGCCAAGCCCCGGAACAGGGGAGAAAACTGTTTTTT.

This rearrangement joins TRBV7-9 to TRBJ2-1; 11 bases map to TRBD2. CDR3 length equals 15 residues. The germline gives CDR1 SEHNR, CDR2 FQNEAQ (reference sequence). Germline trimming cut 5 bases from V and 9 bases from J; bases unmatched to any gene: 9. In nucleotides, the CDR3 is TGTGCCAGCAGCGCAACTAGCGGGGGTTCCGGTGAGCAGTTCTTC. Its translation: CASSATSGGSGEQFF.

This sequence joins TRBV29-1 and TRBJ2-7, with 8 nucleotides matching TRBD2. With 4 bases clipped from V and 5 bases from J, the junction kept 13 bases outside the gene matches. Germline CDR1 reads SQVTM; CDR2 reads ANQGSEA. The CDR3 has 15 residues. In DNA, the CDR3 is TGCAGCGTTGGCCCAACCGGGACTAGTAGACACGAGCAGTACTTC. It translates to CSVGPTGTSRHEQYF.

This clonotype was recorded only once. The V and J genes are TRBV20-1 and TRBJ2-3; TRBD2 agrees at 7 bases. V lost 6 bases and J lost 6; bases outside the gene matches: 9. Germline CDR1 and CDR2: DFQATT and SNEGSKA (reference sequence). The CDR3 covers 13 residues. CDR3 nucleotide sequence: TGCAGTGCCCGAAGCGGGGTGGGGGATACGCAGTATTTT. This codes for CSARSGVGDTQYF.

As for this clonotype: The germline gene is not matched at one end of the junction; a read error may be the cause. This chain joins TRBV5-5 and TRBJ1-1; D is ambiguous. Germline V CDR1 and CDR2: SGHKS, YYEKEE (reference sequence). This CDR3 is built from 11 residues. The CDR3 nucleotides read TGTGTCAGCCGAGAGGCCGCTGAAGCTTTCTTT. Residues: CVSREAAEAFF. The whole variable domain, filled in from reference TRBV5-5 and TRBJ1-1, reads DAGVTQSPTHLIKTRGQQVTLRCSPISGHKSVSWYQQVLGQGPQFIFQYYEKEERGRGNFPDRFSARQFPNYSSELNVNALLLGDSALYLCVSREAAEAFFGQGTRLTVV.

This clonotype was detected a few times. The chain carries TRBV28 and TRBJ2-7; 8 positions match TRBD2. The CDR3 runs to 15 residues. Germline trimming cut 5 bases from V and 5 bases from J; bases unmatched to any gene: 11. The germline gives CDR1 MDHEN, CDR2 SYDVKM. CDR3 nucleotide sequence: TGTGCCAGCAGTGATTCCGGGACTAGAAGGGACGAGCAGTACTTC. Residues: CASSDSGTRRDEQYF.

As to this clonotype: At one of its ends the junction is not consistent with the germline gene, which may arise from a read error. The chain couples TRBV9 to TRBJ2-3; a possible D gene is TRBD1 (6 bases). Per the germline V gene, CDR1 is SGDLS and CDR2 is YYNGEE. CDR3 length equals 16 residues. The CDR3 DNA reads TGTGCCGGCAGCGTAGGTGGGGGCCTTAACACAGATACGCAGTATTTT. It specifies CAGSVGGGLNTDTQYF.

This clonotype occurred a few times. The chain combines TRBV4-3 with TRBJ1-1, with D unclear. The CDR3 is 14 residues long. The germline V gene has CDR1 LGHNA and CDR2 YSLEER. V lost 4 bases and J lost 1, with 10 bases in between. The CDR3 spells CASSLTDGNTEAFF. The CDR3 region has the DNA TGCGCCAGCAGCCTAACGGACGGGAACACTGAAGCTTTCTTT.

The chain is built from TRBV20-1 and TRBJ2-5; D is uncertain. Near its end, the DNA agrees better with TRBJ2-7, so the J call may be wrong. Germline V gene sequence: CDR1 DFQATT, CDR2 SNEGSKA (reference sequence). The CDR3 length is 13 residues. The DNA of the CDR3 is TGCAGTGCTAGTTGGATCTCCCCTAGCGAGCAGTACTTC. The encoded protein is CSASWISPSEQYF.

The CDR3: CAEVKGYTF. In DNA, the CDR3 is TGTGCCGAGGTGAAGGGCTACACCTTC. This sequence joins TRBV28 and TRBJ1-2, with D uncertain. This CDR3 is built from 9 residues. V lost 11 bases and J 8 bases, leaving 9 bases between the germline ends. Germline V CDR1 and CDR2: MDHEN, SYDVKM.

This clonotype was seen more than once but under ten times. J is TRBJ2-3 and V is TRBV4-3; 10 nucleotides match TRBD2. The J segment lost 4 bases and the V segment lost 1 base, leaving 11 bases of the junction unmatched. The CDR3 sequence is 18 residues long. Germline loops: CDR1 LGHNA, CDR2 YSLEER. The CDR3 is CASSQVAPGTSVPDTQYF. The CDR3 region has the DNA TGCGCCAGCAGCCAAGTGGCCCCCGGGACTAGCGTCCCAGATACGCAGTATTTT.

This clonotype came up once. CDR3 sequence: CASSPPVGTSEQIQFGDTQYF. In DNA form, the CDR3 reads TGTGCCAGCTCACCACCAGTCGGGACTAGCGAGCAGATCCAATTCGGAGATACGCAGTATTTT. This chain joins TRBV18 and TRBJ2-3, with 10 nucleotides matching TRBD2. Per the germline V gene, CDR1 is KGHSH and CDR2 is LQKENI. CDR3 length: 21 residues. J was trimmed by 5 bases and V by 0 bases; bases with no gene match: 20.

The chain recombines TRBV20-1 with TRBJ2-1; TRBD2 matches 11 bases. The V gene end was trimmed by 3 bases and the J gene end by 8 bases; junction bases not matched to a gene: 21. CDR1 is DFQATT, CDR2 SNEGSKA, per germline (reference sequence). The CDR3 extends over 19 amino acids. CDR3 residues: CSASPYKGVAGGRLYEQFF. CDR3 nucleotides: TGCAGTGCTAGTCCCTACAAGGGGGTAGCGGGGGGGCGTTTATATGAGCAGTTCTTC.

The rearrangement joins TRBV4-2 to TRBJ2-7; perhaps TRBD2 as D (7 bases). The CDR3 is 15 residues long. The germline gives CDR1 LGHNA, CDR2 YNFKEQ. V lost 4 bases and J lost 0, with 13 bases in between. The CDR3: CASSRRGADSYEQYF. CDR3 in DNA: TGTGCCAGCAGCCGCCGGGGGGCCGACTCCTACGAGCAGTACTTC.

The DNA for the CDR3 is TGTGCCAGCCGCCAAAGGACGTCCGAGCAGTACTTC. Translation: CASRQRTSEQYF. The rearrangement uses TRBV27 and TRBJ2-7; D is ambiguous. This CDR3 has 12 amino acids. Germline-derived CDR1 and CDR2 are MNHEY and SMNVEV (reference sequence). Trimming took off 8 bases at V and 6 bases at J, with 14 bases between the two ends.

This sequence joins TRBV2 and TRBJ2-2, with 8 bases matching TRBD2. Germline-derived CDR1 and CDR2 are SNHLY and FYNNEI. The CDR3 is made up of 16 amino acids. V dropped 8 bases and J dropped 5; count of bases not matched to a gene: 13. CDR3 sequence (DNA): TGTGCCAGCCGCGCGTATGGACTAGCCCCTACCGGGGAGCTGTTTTTT. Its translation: CASRAYGLAPTGELFF.

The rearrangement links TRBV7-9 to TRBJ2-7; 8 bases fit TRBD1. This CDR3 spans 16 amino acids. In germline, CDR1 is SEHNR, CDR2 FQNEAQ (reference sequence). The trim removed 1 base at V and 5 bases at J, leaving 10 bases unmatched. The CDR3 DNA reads TGTGCCAGCAGCTTAGAGGCCGGGACAGGCCTCCACGAGCAGTACTTC. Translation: CASSLEAGTGLHEQYF.

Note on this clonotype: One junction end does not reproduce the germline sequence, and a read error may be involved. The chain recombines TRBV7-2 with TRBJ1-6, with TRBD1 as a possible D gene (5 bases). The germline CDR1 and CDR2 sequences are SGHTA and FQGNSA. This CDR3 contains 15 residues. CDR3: CASSPMGGPNSPLHF. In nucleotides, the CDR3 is TGTGCCAGCAGCCCGATGGGGGGACCTAATTCACCTCTCCACTTT.

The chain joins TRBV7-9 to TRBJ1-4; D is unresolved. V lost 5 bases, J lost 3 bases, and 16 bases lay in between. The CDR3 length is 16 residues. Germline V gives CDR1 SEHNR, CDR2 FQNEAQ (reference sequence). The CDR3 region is CASSTRRGSANEKLFF. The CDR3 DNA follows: TGTGCCAGCAGCACTAGAAGAGGGAGCGCTAATGAAAAACTGTTTTTT.